The clone carrying this TCR beta chain has a handful of counts. What it recognizes is unknown. These data belong to a study of T cells in Graves' hyperthyroidism and ophthalmopathy. Study conclusions and caveats: Ophthalmopathy onset followed model prediction by a median about 6.5 months.

The CDR3 regions of TCR beta were amplified from RNA transcripts. The HTBI primer set drove a first-round RT-PCR of the TCR CDR3. TCRdb recomputed calls from the multiplex PCR reads with MiXCR, one row per CDR3 protein. The sample consists of about 150,000 distinct CDR3 sequences, 22% of them appearing once. Trimming left V 3 bases short and J 3 bases short, with 8 bases between. CDR1 and CDR2 (germline): KGHDR, SFDVKD. This CDR3 is 13 amino acids long. This TCR was recovered from a woman in her forties or fifties with Graves' hyperthyroidism that later progressed to Graves' ophthalmopathy. The V call is TRBV24-1, the J call TRBJ2-7; D unresolved. The sample comprised blood. CDR3: CATSDAGGYEQYF. CDR3 coding DNA: TGTGCCACCAGTGATGCCGGCGGCTACGAGCAGTACTTC.